The 32 T cell receptor beta chains presented below share a single source sample, sequenced in a study of blood T cell repertoires in COVID-19. Measured with immunoSEQ multiplex PCR; TCRdb has only the in-frame clones, and not every one. This table holds about 200,000 clones, around 91% found once. Source material: peripheral blood. The receptors here all came from a woman aged 40 to 50 with acute or convalescent COVID-19.

The V and J genes are TRBV6-5 and TRBJ2-7, with 9 nucleotides matching TRBD2. The trim removed 7 bases at V and 2 bases at J, leaving 6 bases unmatched. Germline V gene lookup returns CDR1 MNHEY and CDR2 SVGAGI. The CDR3 covers 14 residues. The DNA of the CDR3 is TGTGCCAGCAAAACTAGCGGGTCGGCCTACGAGCAGTACGTC. This encodes CASKTSGSAYEQYV.

V and J are TRBV12-5 and TRBJ1-1, with D perhaps TRBD1 (6 bases). V gave up 1 base and J gave up 2 bases, with 8 bases separating them. This CDR3 has 14 amino acids. Germline loops: CDR1 LGHNT, CDR2 FRNRAP. CDR3 loop: CASGLGTDNTEAFF. CDR3 nucleotide sequence: TGTGCTAGTGGTTTGGGGACAGACAACACTGAAGCTTTCTTT.

V is TRBV14 and J is TRBJ1-1, with 7 bases lining up with TRBD1. Germline CDR1 reads SGHDN; CDR2 reads FVKESK. CDR3 length equals 15 residues. Trimming cost V 6 bases and J 0 bases; bases outside gene matches: 7. CDR3: CASSLQGYMNTEAFF. The CDR3 DNA reads TGTGCCAGCAGTCTACAGGGGTACATGAACACTGAAGCTTTCTTT.

Comments on this clone: Other DNA sequences within the sample encode an identical CDR3. The V gene is TRBV12-3 or TRBV12-4, the J gene TRBJ2-3; D might be TRBD2 (6 bases). The CDR3 totals 11 residues. Deletions cut 6 bases from V and 6 bases from J, with 7 bases between. The CDR3 DNA follows: TGTGCCAGCAGCCGGGGGGATACGCAGTATTTT. Encoded protein: CASSRGDTQYF.

V is TRBV24-1 and J is TRBJ2-1; TRBD1 matches 10 bases. This CDR3 is 17 amino acids long. Per the germline V gene, CDR1 is KGHDR and CDR2 is SFDVKD. V shed 3 bases and J 5 bases; nucleotides not matched to a gene: 9. The CDR3 coding sequence is TGTGCCACCAGTGATCCCGCGGTCGGGACAGGGGACAATGAGCAGTTCTTC. Amino acids: CATSDPAVGTGDNEQFF.

In DNA, the CDR3 is TGTGCCAGTGGCCGACAGGGAATCACTGGAAACACCATATATTTT. Its translation: CASGRQGITGNTIYF. The V gene is TRBV19, the J gene TRBJ1-3, with 7 bases aligning to TRBD1. V was pared by 8 bases and J by 2 bases, with 9 bases of the junction left unmatched. CDR3 length equals 15 residues. Germline values: CDR1 LNHDA, CDR2 SQIVND (reference sequence).

The chain uses TRBV29-1 and TRBJ2-3; the D gene is possibly TRBD2 (6 bases). Trimming removed 8 bases from V and 2 bases from J, with 20 bases in between. Germline CDR1 SQVTM, CDR2 ANQGSEA. The CDR3 spans 15 residues. The CDR3 loop is CSHQGGSGPTDTQYF. The DNA of the CDR3 is TGCAGCCATCAAGGAGGGTCGGGGCCCACAGATACGCAGTATTTT.

The chain uses TRBV10-3 and TRBJ2-1; 7 nucleotides agree with TRBD2. The CDR3 has 15 residues. With V trimmed by 4 bases and J by 7 bases, 10 bases remained unmatched. Germline V lookup: CDR1 ENHRY, CDR2 SYGVKD. The CDR3 protein is CAISGSGAGSNEQFF. In DNA, the CDR3 is TGTGCCATCAGTGGAAGCGGAGCGGGATCGAATGAGCAGTTCTTC.

The rearrangement links TRBV29-1 to TRBJ1-2, with D possibly matching TRBD1 (6 bases). V dropped 7 bases and J dropped 3 bases, with 15 bases sitting between them. Germline V gene lookup returns CDR1 SQVTM and CDR2 ANQGSEA. The CDR3 loop spans 13 amino acids. The CDR3, as DNA: TGCAGCGGTACAGGGCCCCACGACTATGGCTACACCTTC. Translating it yields CSGTGPHDYGYTF.

DNA for the CDR3: TGTGCCACCAGTGATTCCGGGACAGGGTCTAGAATCTATGGCTACACCTTC. Protein: CATSDSGTGSRIYGYTF. The V call is TRBV24-1, the J call TRBJ1-2, with 9 bases fitting TRBD1. V lost 2 bases and J lost 4; bases outside the gene matches: 10. The CDR3 has 17 amino acids. The germline V gene encodes CDR1 KGHDR and CDR2 SFDVKD.

The table lists this clone with a count of one. The chain uses TRBV24-1 and TRBJ1-1, with a weak D call TRBD1 (6 bases). The germline V gene has CDR1 KGHDR and CDR2 SFDVKD. There are 19 residues in the CDR3. The V end lost 3 bases, the J end lost 0 bases, and 22 bases lay between the germline ends. DNA for the CDR3: TGTGCCACCAGTGATCTCACGTGGAGAGACAGGTCCATGAACACTGAAGCTTTCTTT. As protein: CATSDLTWRDRSMNTEAFF.

The chain recombines TRBV9 with TRBJ1-1; D may be TRBD1 (6 bases). The CDR3 contains 15 residues. V was cut by 0 bases and J by 0 bases, with 9 bases left in between. CDR1 is SGDLS and CDR2 is YYNGEE in the germline V gene. CDR3 protein: CASSVDQGLNTEAFF. DNA of the CDR3: TGTGCCAGCAGCGTAGATCAGGGGCTGAACACTGAAGCTTTCTTT.

V usage is TRBV10-1 and J usage is TRBJ1-3; TRBD1 is a possible D gene (6 bases). The germline V gene encodes CDR1 WNHNN and CDR2 SYGVQD (reference sequence). The V gene lost 5 bases and the J gene lost 0 bases, with 8 bases spanning the gap. The CDR3 consists of 14 residues. CDR3 loop: CASSRDISGNTIYF. CDR3 nucleotide sequence: TGCGCCAGCAGTCGGGACATCTCTGGAAACACCATATATTTT.

The J gene is TRBJ1-6, the V gene TRBV2; D may be TRBD1 (5 bases). The V gene's germline CDR1 is SNHLY and CDR2 FYNNEI. The CDR3 length is 16 residues. V dropped 0 bases and J dropped 7 bases, with 13 bases sitting between them. The CDR3 here is CASSEARQISNSPLHF. The CDR3 DNA is TGTGCCAGCAGTGAAGCCCGACAGATAAGCAATTCACCCCTCCACTTT.

V is TRBV10-2 and J is TRBJ1-6; tentative D call: TRBD1 (6 bases). V was cut by 4 bases and J by 5 bases, with 12 bases left in between. The CDR3 sequence is 15 residues long. Germline CDR1 WSHSY, CDR2 SAAADI. CDR3 protein: CASSVGDTDNSPLHF. DNA of the CDR3: TGCGCCAGCAGTGTTGGGGACACAGATAATTCACCCCTCCACTTT.

CDR3 sequence: CASSLVDRVPSANYGYTF. In DNA form, the CDR3 reads TGTGCCAGCAGCTTAGTTGACAGAGTGCCTTCAGCTAACTATGGCTACACCTTC. V gene TRBV11-3 combines with J gene TRBJ1-2; TRBD1 is a possible D gene (5 bases). The CDR3 extends over 18 amino acids. Between the trimmed V and J ends, which lost 1 base and 0 bases, there was a span of 18 bases. The germline V gene has CDR1 SGHNT and CDR2 YENEEA.

The CDR3 loop reads CASSAQGAGANVLTF. CDR3 nucleotides: TGTGCCAGCAGCGCCCAGGGGGCCGGGGCCAACGTCCTGACTTTC. The rearrangement uses TRBV9 and TRBJ2-6, with 8 bases aligning to TRBD1. The CDR3 is 15 amino acids. Germline values: CDR1 SGDLS, CDR2 YYNGEE. V dropped 3 bases and J dropped 4; count of bases not matched to a gene: 3.

This sequence joins TRBV2 and TRBJ2-1; 7 nucleotides align to TRBD1. The CDR3 has 16 amino acids. Trimming cost V 6 bases and J 8 bases; bases outside gene matches: 16. Germline CDR1 and CDR2: SNHLY and FYNNEI. The CDR3 DNA follows: TGTGCCAGCAGCAGGAATCCGCGACAGGGTGGGGATGAGCAGTTCTTC. Residues: CASSRNPRQGGDEQFF. Complete variable domain (other parts from reference TRBV2 and TRBJ2-1): EPEVTQTPSHQVTQMGQEVILRCVPISNHLYFYWYRQILGQKVEFLVSFYNNEISEKSEIFDDQFSVERPDGSNFTLKIRSTKLEDSAMYFCASSRNPRQGGDEQFFGPGTRLTVL.

In regard to this clone: The junction differs from germline at one of its ends, possibly a read error. The V gene is TRBV12-5, the J gene TRBJ2-1; 9 nucleotides align to TRBD2. Looked up from germline, CDR1 is LGHNT and CDR2 is FRNRAP. The CDR3 spans 15 residues. CDR3 region: CASGTGTSSDNEQFF. As DNA, the CDR3 is TGTGCTAGTGGTACCGGGACTAGCTCCGACAATGAGCAGTTCTTC.

This chain uses TRBV2 with TRBJ2-3; 7 positions match TRBD2. From germline, CDR1 is SNHLY and CDR2 FYNNEI. The V gene end was trimmed by 8 bases and the J gene end by 4 bases; junction bases not matched to a gene: 3. This CDR3 is built from 12 residues. The CDR3 spells CASYGGADTQYF. The CDR3 bases are TGTGCCAGCTATGGGGGGGCAGATACGCAGTATTTT.

V and J are TRBV19 and TRBJ1-2; TRBD1 is a possible D gene (5 bases). The germline V gene encodes CDR1 LNHDA and CDR2 SQIVND (reference sequence). Trimming took 9 bases from V and 6 from J, leaving 11 bases between them. The CDR3 extends over 11 amino acids. The CDR3 bases are TGTGCCAGCGGGCCGGGGGATGGCTACACCTTC. Protein sequence: CASGPGDGYTF.

The rearrangement links TRBV10-3 to TRBJ1-1, with D tentatively TRBD1 (6 bases). CDR1 and CDR2 (germline): ENHRY, SYGVKD. Trimming shortened V by 6 bases and J by 3 bases, and 11 bases separated the two germline ends. This CDR3 region has 13 residues. The CDR3 region is CAIRIDRHTEAFF. DNA of the CDR3: TGTGCCATCAGGATCGACAGGCACACTGAAGCTTTCTTT.

The J gene is TRBJ2-5, the V gene TRBV4-1; 8 nucleotides line up with TRBD1. The CDR3 is made up of 16 amino acids. The germline CDR1 and CDR2 sequences are MGHRA and YSYEKL. J gave up 1 base and V 1 base, and 5 bases lay outside the gene matches. The CDR3 sequence: CASSQGQGASQETQYF. The CDR3 bases are TGCGCCAGCAGCCAAGGTCAGGGGGCCTCCCAAGAGACCCAGTACTTC.

The chain uses TRBV27 and TRBJ1-2; 10 bases align to TRBD1. Trimming took 4 bases from V and 8 from J; bases not matched to a gene: 7. The CDR3 is 14 amino acids. The germline V gene has CDR1 MNHEY and CDR2 SMNVEV (reference sequence). CDR3: CASSSARDRGGYTF. CDR3 nucleotide sequence: TGTGCCAGCAGTTCCGCCCGGGACAGGGGCGGCTACACCTTC.

CDR3 in amino acids: CASRDRGSNQPQHF. The CDR3 region has the DNA TGTGCCAGCAGGGACAGGGGCAGCAATCAGCCCCAGCATTTT. The chain is built from TRBV2 and TRBJ1-5; TRBD1 matches at 9 bases. With V trimmed by 6 bases and J by 1 base, 1 base remained unmatched. Per germline, CDR1 SNHLY and CDR2 FYNNEI. The CDR3 totals 14 residues.

The chain has TRBV11-2 and TRBJ1-2; a possible D gene is TRBD1 (6 bases). Per germline, CDR1 SGHAT and CDR2 FQNNGV. V shed 1 base and J shed 1 base, with 16 bases lying between them. CDR3 length: 17 residues. CDR3 DNA: TGTGCCAGCAGCTTAGGGGGGCAGGGAAGGCTTAACTATGGCTACACCTTC. This translates into CASSLGGQGRLNYGYTF.

The rearrangement uses TRBV30 and TRBJ2-2, with TRBD1 identical over 10 bases. Germline V gene data show CDR1 as GTSNPN and CDR2 as SVGIG (reference sequence). The CDR3 consists of 13 residues. V gave up 7 bases and J gave up 7 bases; unmatched junction bases: 6. CDR3 in amino acids: CASDRGQSGELFF. The CDR3 coding sequence is TGTGCCTCCGACAGGGGGCAAAGCGGGGAGCTGTTTTTT. Using reference TRBV30 and TRBJ2-2 for the parts outside the CDR3, the full variable domain is SQTIHQWPATLVQPVGSPLSLECTVEGTSNPNLYWYRQAAGRGLQLLFYSVGIGQISSEVPQNLSASRPQDRQFILSSKKLLLSDSGFYLCASDRGQSGELFFGEGSRLTVL.

V gene TRBV5-1 combines with J gene TRBJ2-1, with TRBD2 matching over 10 bases. CDR1 and CDR2 from the germline V gene are SGHRS and YFSETQ. The CDR3 has 19 amino acids. J was trimmed by 4 bases and V by 0 bases; bases with no gene match: 13. The CDR3 spells CASSLGIAGGPQPYNEQFF. DNA for the CDR3: TGCGCCAGCAGCTTGGGGATAGCGGGGGGACCCCAGCCGTACAATGAGCAGTTCTTC.

The chain is built from TRBV4-1 and TRBJ1-1; maybe TRBD1 (6 bases). The germline CDR1 and CDR2 sequences are MGHRA and YSYEKL. The CDR3 covers 16 residues. Trimming left V 4 bases short and J 0 bases short, with 15 bases between. The DNA of the CDR3 is TGCGCCAGCAGCCCTCACCCCACAGGGATGAACACTGAAGCTTTCTTT. Residues: CASSPHPTGMNTEAFF.

This chain links TRBV6-6 with TRBJ1-5; D not certain. V was clipped by 9 bases and J by 11 bases, with 14 bases between them. The CDR3 extends over 11 amino acids. Per the germline V gene, CDR1 is MNHNY and CDR2 is SVGAGI (reference sequence). The CDR3 DNA reads as TGTGCCAGTGGGTCGGGTAGGTCCCAGCATTTT. This sequence encodes CASGSGRSQHF.

J is TRBJ1-1 and V is TRBV27, with D hard to call. The germline V and J ends were trimmed by 5 bases and 3 bases, with 10 bases remaining between them. Looked up from germline, CDR1 is MNHEY and CDR2 is SMNVEV (reference sequence). The CDR3 runs to 13 residues. This chain's CDR3 is CASSARRDTEAFF. CDR3 sequence (DNA): TGTGCCAGCAGTGCCCGGCGGGACACTGAAGCTTTCTTT.

This chain uses TRBV4-2 with TRBJ1-1; D gene unclear. Germline CDR1 and CDR2: LGHNA and YNFKEQ. V lost 1 base and J lost 1, with 7 bases in between. The CDR3 contains 14 residues. The CDR3 spells CASSQAGTNTEAFF. In DNA, the CDR3 is TGTGCCAGCAGCCAAGCCGGTACGAACACTGAAGCTTTCTTT.